This TCR beta chain was retrieved from a study of patients and donors after allogeneic stem cell transplantation. TCRdb re-called the RT-PCR reads through MiXCR, storing one row per CDR3 protein. The sample has about a million distinct CDR3 sequences, roughly 18% seen once. In its sample, this clonotype was seen a few times. The V gene end was trimmed by 3 bases and the J gene end by 5 bases; junction bases not matched to a gene: 20. Germline V gene sequence: CDR1 SQVTM, CDR2 ANQGSEA. This CDR3 comprises 18 residues. J is TRBJ2-5 and V is TRBV29-1; 8 positions match TRBD1. Sequences were obtained from blood, either unsorted or a sorted T cell fraction (not recorded which). The receptor comes from a human donor who was either an allogeneic HSCT recipient or a stem cell or donor lymphocyte infusion donor (not recorded which). It is not recorded whose cells these are; they may come from a transplant donor. CDR3 amino acids: CSVEFVWLKDRVGETQYF. DNA of the CDR3: TGCAGCGTTGAGTTCGTGTGGTTAAAGGACAGGGTGGGGGAGACCCAGTACTTC.